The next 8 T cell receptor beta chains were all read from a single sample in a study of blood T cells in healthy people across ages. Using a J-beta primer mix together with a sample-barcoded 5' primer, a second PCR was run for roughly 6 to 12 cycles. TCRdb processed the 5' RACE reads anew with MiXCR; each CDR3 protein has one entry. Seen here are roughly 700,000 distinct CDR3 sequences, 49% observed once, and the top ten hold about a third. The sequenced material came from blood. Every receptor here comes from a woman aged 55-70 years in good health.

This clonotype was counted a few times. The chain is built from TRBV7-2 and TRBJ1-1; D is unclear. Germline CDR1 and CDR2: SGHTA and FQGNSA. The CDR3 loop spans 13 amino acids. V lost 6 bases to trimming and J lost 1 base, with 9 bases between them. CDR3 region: CASRPRQNTEAFF. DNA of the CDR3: TGTGCCAGCAGACCCAGACAGAACACTGAAGCTTTCTTT.

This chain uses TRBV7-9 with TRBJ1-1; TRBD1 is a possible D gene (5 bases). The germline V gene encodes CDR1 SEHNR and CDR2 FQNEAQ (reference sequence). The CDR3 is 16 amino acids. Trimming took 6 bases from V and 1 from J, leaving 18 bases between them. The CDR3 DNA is TGTGCCAGCAGTACAGGCGTGCTGGCCACGAACACTGAAGCTTTCTTT. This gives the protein CASSTGVLATNTEAFF. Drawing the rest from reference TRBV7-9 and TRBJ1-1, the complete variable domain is DTGVSQNPRHKITKRGQNVTFRCDPISEHNRLYWYRQTLGQGPEFLTYFQNEAQLEKSRLLSDRFSAERPKGSFSTLEIQRTEQGDSAMYLCASSTGVLATNTEAFFGQGTRLTVV.

The CDR3 reads CASSRVPGYDYEQYF. CDR3 nucleotides: TGCGCCAGCAGCCGGGTCCCAGGGTACGACTACGAGCAGTACTTC. The chain is built from TRBV4-3 and TRBJ2-7; possible D gene TRBD1, 5 bases. Germline V gene data show CDR1 as LGHNA and CDR2 as YSLEER. Between the trimmed V and J ends, which lost 4 bases and 3 bases, there was a span of 16 bases. CDR3 size: 15 residues.

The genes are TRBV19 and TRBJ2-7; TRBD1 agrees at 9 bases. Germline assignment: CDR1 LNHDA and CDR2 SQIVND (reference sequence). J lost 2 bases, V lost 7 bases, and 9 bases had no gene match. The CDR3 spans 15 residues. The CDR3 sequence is CASTTGQGSTYEQYF. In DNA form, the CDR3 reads TGTGCCAGTACCACTGGACAGGGGTCAACCTACGAGCAGTACTTC.

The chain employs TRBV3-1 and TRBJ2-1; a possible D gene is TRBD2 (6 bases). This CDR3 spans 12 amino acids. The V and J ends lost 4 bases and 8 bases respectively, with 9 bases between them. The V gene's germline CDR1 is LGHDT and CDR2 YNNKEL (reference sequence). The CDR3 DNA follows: TGTGCCAGCAGCCCATCTAGCGATGAGCAGTTCTTC. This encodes CASSPSSDEQFF.

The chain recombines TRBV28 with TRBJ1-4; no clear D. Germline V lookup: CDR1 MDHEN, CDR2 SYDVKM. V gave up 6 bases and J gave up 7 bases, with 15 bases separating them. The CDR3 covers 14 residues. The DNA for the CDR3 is TGTGCCAGCAGCACGGGGTCGGGTGGTGAAAAACTGTTTTTT. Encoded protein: CASSTGSGGEKLFF.

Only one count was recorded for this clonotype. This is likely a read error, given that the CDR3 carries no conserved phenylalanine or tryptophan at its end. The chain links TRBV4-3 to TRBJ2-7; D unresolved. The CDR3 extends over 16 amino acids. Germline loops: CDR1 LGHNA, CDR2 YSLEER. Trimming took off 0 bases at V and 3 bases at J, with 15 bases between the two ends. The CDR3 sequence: CASSQDQDLLGYEQYS. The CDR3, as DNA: TGCGCCAGCAGCCAAGATCAGGATTTGTTGGGCTACGAGCAGTACTCC.

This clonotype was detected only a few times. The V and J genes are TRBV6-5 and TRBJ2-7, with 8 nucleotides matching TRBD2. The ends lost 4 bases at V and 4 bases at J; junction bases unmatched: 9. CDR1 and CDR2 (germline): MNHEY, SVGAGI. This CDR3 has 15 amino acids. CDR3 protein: CASSSAGPSGYEQYF. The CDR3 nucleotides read TGTGCCAGCAGTTCAGCCGGGCCTAGCGGGTACGAGCAGTACTTC.